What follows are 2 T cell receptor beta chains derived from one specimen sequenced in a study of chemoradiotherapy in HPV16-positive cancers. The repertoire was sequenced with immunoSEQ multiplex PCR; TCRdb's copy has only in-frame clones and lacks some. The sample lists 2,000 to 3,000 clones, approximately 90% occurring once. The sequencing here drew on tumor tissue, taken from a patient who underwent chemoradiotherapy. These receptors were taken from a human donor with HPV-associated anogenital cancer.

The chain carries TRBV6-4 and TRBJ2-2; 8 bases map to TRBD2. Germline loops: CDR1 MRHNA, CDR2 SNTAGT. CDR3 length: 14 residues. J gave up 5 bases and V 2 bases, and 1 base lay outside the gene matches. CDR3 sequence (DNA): TGTGCCAGCAGTGACGCGGGGGGTACCGGGGAGCTGTTTTTT. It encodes CASSDAGGTGELFF.

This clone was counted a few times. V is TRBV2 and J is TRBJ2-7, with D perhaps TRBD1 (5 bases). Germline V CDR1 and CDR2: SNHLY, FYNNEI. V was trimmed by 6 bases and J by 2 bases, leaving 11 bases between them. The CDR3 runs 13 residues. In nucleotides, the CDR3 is TGTGCCAGCAGGGGTGGACATACCTACGAGCAGTACTTC. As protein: CASRGGHTYEQYF.